This T cell receptor beta chain was documented in a study of post-analysis software for immune sequencing data. Study background: In terms of disease course, relapsing-remitting, secondary progressive and progressive-relapsing multiple sclerosis were included.

This clonotype was seen repeatedly, ten times or more. Its target is not known. Tagging with unique molecular identifiers was a feature of the TCR beta cDNA libraries. Starting from roughly 1 to 10 million T cells, the study yielded a few hundred thousand cDNA molecules. Using its own MiXCR run on the PCR reads, TCRdb lists one record per CDR3 protein. The sample has about 200,000 distinct CDR3 sequences, approximately 30% seen once. Study-wide points: There was significantly lower normalized Chao1 diversity in multiple sclerosis patients than in controls. Comparison of patients with controls showed five or six TRBV segments more frequent in patients, TRBV5-6, TRBV5-1 and TRBV20-1 among them.

V lost 6 bases and J lost 2, with 16 bases in between. The CDR3 extends over 15 amino acids. The germline V gene has CDR1 ENHRY and CDR2 SYGVKD. The genes are TRBV10-3 and TRBJ1-2; maybe TRBD1 (6 bases). Material: blood. The sequence was collected from a girl aged 2-17 years with multiple sclerosis. In DNA, the CDR3 is TGTGCCATCAGCCCCCGAGGGGGTGTAAACTATGGCTACACCTTC. Protein: CAISPRGGVNYGYTF.